Sequencing of this T cell receptor (beta chain) was carried out in a study of CD8 T cells in ankylosing spondylitis. Broader study findings: It appeared that ankylosing spondylitis blood was characterized by a TCR beta motif of fewer than 10 highly homologous variants.

TCRdb re-called the 5' RACE reads through MiXCR, storing one row per CDR3 protein. This sample carries about 210,000 distinct CDR3 sequences, 5.5% to 7.5% of them seen once, and the ten largest clones take approximately 14%. CDR1 and CDR2 from the germline V gene are MDHEN and SYDVKM. The CDR3 covers 14 residues. J lost 7 bases, V lost 5 bases, and 11 bases had no gene match. A few counts support this clonotype. Its target is unknown. This clonotype originated in a male donor with ankylosing spondylitis. The genes are TRBV28 and TRBJ2-7, with TRBD1 matching 7 bases. Sequences were obtained from blood, either unsorted or a sorted T cell fraction (not recorded which). As DNA, the CDR3 is TGTGCCAGCAGTGCCACAGGGGTAAGGGAAGAGCAGTACTTC. Translating gives CASSATGVREEQYF.